These 28 T cell receptor beta chains were all obtained from the same sample, sequenced in a study of CD4+ T cells in melanoma. Sequenced by immunoSEQ multiplex PCR; TCRdb stores in-frame clones only, minus some. The sample yields more than 15,000 clones, over 70% seen once. The specimen was cells from a culture (not recorded whether cultured in vitro). The receptors were gathered from a human donor with melanoma.

This clone appeared a single time. This chain connects TRBV18 to TRBJ1-1; 7 bases fit TRBD1. The germline V gene has CDR1 KGHSH and CDR2 LQKENI. The trim removed 3 bases at V and 8 bases at J, leaving 3 bases unmatched. This CDR3 comprises 12 residues. CDR3 nucleotides: TGTGCCAGCTCACCCGACAGGGAAGAAGCTTTCTTT. Amino acids: CASSPDREEAFF.

V is TRBV5-5 and J is TRBJ2-3; 8 bases match TRBD2. CDR3 length: 15 amino acids. V lost 3 bases to trimming and J lost 0 bases; unmatched junction nucleotides: 3. CDR1 SGHKS and CDR2 YYEKEE come from the germline V gene (reference sequence). The CDR3 coding sequence is TGTGCCAGCAGCTGGGCGGGGGGTAGCACAGATACGCAGTATTTT. This sequence encodes CASSWAGGSTDTQYF.

This clone was recorded only once. The J gene is TRBJ1-2, the V gene TRBV7-6; possibly TRBD1 for D (5 bases). CDR3 length: 19 residues. Trimming took off 0 bases at V and 4 bases at J, with 24 bases between the two ends. From germline, CDR1 is SGHVS and CDR2 FNYEAQ. CDR3 nucleotide sequence: TGTGCCAGCAGCTTAGCTTCCGGCCTCCGGGCTGGGGGGGTCTATGGCTACACCTTC. It codes for CASSLASGLRAGGVYGYTF.

The rearrangement joins TRBV5-8 to TRBJ1-5; D remains unclear. The CDR3 has 15 amino acids. The germline CDR1 and CDR2 sequences are SGHTS and YDEGEE. With 4 bases removed from V and 1 base from J, the gap between germline ends came to 12 bases. The CDR3 sequence is CASSPERESNQPQHF. The DNA for the CDR3 is TGTGCCAGCAGCCCGGAGAGGGAGAGCAATCAGCCCCAGCATTTT.

V and J are TRBV11-1 and TRBJ2-3; 14 nucleotides match TRBD2. Germline CDR1 and CDR2: SGHAT and FQDESV (reference sequence). V lost 4 bases and J lost 5; bases outside the gene matches: 8. The CDR3 runs to 17 residues. The CDR3 region is CASSSPGTSGGRDTQYF. The CDR3 DNA is TGTGCCAGCAGCTCCCCGGGGACTAGCGGGGGAAGAGATACGCAGTATTTT.

This clone has only a few counts. The chain has TRBV5-1 and TRBJ1-1; D remains unclear. This CDR3 contains 16 residues. Per the germline V gene, CDR1 is SGHRS and CDR2 is YFSETQ. Trimming shortened V by 2 bases and J by 0 bases, and 14 bases separated the two germline ends. CDR3 amino acids: CASSFGQTTMNTEAFF. As DNA, the CDR3 is TGCGCCAGCAGCTTCGGGCAGACGACTATGAACACTGAAGCTTTCTTT.

The chain has TRBV15 and TRBJ2-3; D unresolved. Trimming took 3 bases from V and 8 from J, leaving 9 bases between them. CDR3 length: 12 amino acids. The germline V gene has CDR1 LNHNV and CDR2 YYDKDF (reference sequence). The DNA of the CDR3 is TGTGCCACCAGCAGCTACGGGTCTACGCAGTATTTT. Its protein is CATSSYGSTQYF.

The V and J genes are TRBV25-1 and TRBJ2-3; D call uncertain. The CDR3 contains 11 residues. Germline assignment: CDR1 MGHDK and CDR2 SYGVNS. The germline V and J ends were trimmed by 7 bases and 3 bases, with 5 bases remaining between them. CDR3 in DNA: TGTGCCAGCACCATAACAGATACGCAGTATTTT. Protein sequence: CASTITDTQYF.

The chain couples TRBV5-1 to TRBJ2-3, with D maybe TRBD2 (6 bases). Trimming left V 0 bases short and J 1 base short, with 9 bases between. Germline CDR1 SGHRS, CDR2 YFSETQ. This CDR3 region has 15 residues. CDR3 region: CASSLGASGTDTQYF. CDR3 DNA: TGCGCCAGCAGCTTGGGAGCTAGCGGCACAGATACGCAGTATTTT.

This clone has a single count. V and J are TRBV6-1 and TRBJ1-5; TRBD1 is a possible D gene (6 bases). The CDR3 is 14 residues long. CDR1 is MNHNS and CDR2 is SASEGT in the germline V gene. V was shortened by 2 bases and J by 7 bases, with 12 bases between the two germline ends. In nucleotides, the CDR3 is TGTGCCAGCAGTGAACAGGGGAAAGGCCAGCCCCAGCATTTT. It codes for CASSEQGKGQPQHF.

The chain employs TRBV2 and TRBJ1-4; 9 bases align to TRBD1. The CDR3 length is 17 residues. CDR1 and CDR2 (germline): SNHLY, FYNNEI. V shed 1 base and J 7 bases; nucleotides not matched to a gene: 10. This chain's CDR3 is CASSEGQAGTGSEKLFF. CDR3 DNA: TGTGCCAGCAGTGAAGGGCAGGCCGGGACAGGGAGTGAAAAACTGTTTTTT.

This chain connects TRBV30 to TRBJ2-5; no reliable D call. CDR1 is GTSNPN and CDR2 is SVGIG in the germline V gene (reference sequence). This CDR3 region has 16 residues. The V end was cut by 3 bases, the J end by 0 bases, with 17 bases between. CDR3 sequence (DNA): TGTGCCTGGAGGAGTATCGGCGAGAAGCACCAAGAGACCCAGTACTTC. This sequence encodes CAWRSIGEKHQETQYF.

V gene TRBV2 combines with J gene TRBJ2-3, with a possible D match to TRBD1 (6 bases). The CDR3 length is 16 residues. V shed 6 bases and J shed 2 bases, with 18 bases lying between them. Looked up from germline, CDR1 is SNHLY and CDR2 is FYNNEI. The CDR3 protein is CASRYRAVNFTDTQYF. The DNA of the CDR3 is TGTGCCAGCAGATACAGGGCGGTAAACTTCACAGATACGCAGTATTTT.

This rearrangement joins TRBV18 to TRBJ2-7; possibly TRBD1 or TRBD2 for D (5 bases each). CDR1 KGHSH and CDR2 LQKENI come from the germline V gene. V was pared by 3 bases and J by 8 bases, with 17 bases between. This CDR3 has 14 amino acids. CDR3 nucleotides: TGTGCCAGCTCACCGGGGGACGGTGCCCTCAAGCAGTACTTC. This encodes CASSPGDGALKQYF.

The J gene is TRBJ1-5, the V gene TRBV5-6, with 7 bases identical to TRBD1. V shed 0 bases and J 4 bases; nucleotides not matched to a gene: 10. The CDR3 is 17 residues long. Germline V gene sequence: CDR1 SGHDT, CDR2 YYEEEE. CDR3 coding DNA: TGTGCCAGCAGCTTGGGTGGCAGGGGGTATCGGAATCAGCCCCAGCATTTT. Amino acid sequence: CASSLGGRGYRNQPQHF.

The V and J genes are TRBV5-6 and TRBJ2-3; D not resolved. Trimming stripped 6 bases from V and 2 bases from J, with 16 bases between. This CDR3 is built from 15 residues. Germline V gives CDR1 SGHDT, CDR2 YYEEEE. The CDR3 protein is CASTLLSLSTDTQYF. The CDR3 DNA reads TGTGCCAGCACCCTATTGTCCCTTTCCACAGATACGCAGTATTTT.

CDR3 amino acids: CASTAGGRTEAFF. CDR3 sequence (DNA): TGTGCCAGCACCGCTGGGGGCCGCACTGAAGCTTTCTTT. V usage is TRBV7-9 and J usage is TRBJ1-1; D possibly corresponds to TRBD1 (6 bases). Germline lookup yields CDR1 SEHNR and CDR2 FQNEAQ (reference sequence). The V end was cut by 7 bases, the J end by 4 bases, with 13 bases between. The CDR3 covers 13 residues.

The rearrangement links TRBV5-1 to TRBJ2-7; D may be TRBD1 or TRBD2 (5 bases each). CDR3 length equals 15 residues. The V end was cut by 8 bases, the J end by 5 bases, with 23 bases between. Germline V CDR1 and CDR2: SGHRS, YFSETQ. This CDR3 is CASRNPTGRGHEQYF. The CDR3 bases are TGCGCCAGTCGGAACCCGACGGGACGAGGCCACGAGCAGTACTTC. The full variable domain, completed using reference TRBV5-1 and TRBJ2-7, is KAGVTQTPRYLIKTRGQQVTLSCSPISGHRSVSWYQQTPGQGLQFLFEYFSETQRNKGNFPGRFSGRQFSNSRSEMNVSTLELGDSALYLCASRNPTGRGHEQYFGPGTRLTVT.

The chain couples TRBV19 to TRBJ1-5; maybe TRBD1 (5 bases). Germline CDR1 reads LNHDA; CDR2 reads SQIVND (reference sequence). Trimming took 6 bases from V and 0 from J, leaving 9 bases between them. This CDR3 comprises 14 residues. The CDR3 DNA is TGTGCCAGTAGCTACAGGAATAGCAATCAGCCCCAGCATTTT. Translated, it gives CASSYRNSNQPQHF.

CDR3 sequence (DNA): TGTGCCAGCAGCTTGCTCCAGGGTTACAATGAGCAGTTCTTC. Encoded protein: CASSLLQGYNEQFF. The chain is built from TRBV5-4 and TRBJ2-1; a possible D gene is TRBD1 (5 bases). The V end lost 1 base, the J end lost 4 bases, and 9 bases lay between the germline ends. CDR1 is SGHNT, CDR2 YYREEE, per germline (reference sequence). CDR3 length equals 14 residues.

V and J are TRBV9 and TRBJ2-1, with D perhaps TRBD2 (6 bases). V was clipped by 0 bases and J by 6 bases, with 13 bases between them. CDR1 SGDLS and CDR2 YYNGEE come from the germline V gene. The CDR3 has 15 residues. CDR3 sequence: CASSVAAGFGNEQFF. The CDR3 DNA reads TGTGCCAGCAGCGTAGCGGCGGGGTTTGGCAATGAGCAGTTCTTC.

The rearrangement joins TRBV11-2 to TRBJ2-7; TRBD2 matches at 8 bases. V lost 3 bases to trimming and J lost 2 bases; unmatched junction nucleotides: 3. Germline CDR1 SGHAT, CDR2 FQNNGV. The length of the CDR3 is 14 residues. CDR3 sequence (DNA): TGTGCCAGCAGCTTGCGGGGGGTCACCTACGAGCAGTACTTC. This translates into CASSLRGVTYEQYF. The full variable domain, in which reference TRBV11-2 and TRBJ2-7 provide the parts outside the CDR3, is EAGVAQSPRYKIIEKRQSVAFWCNPISGHATLYWYQQILGQGPKLLIQFQNNGVVDDSQLPKDRFSAERLKGVDSTLKIQPAKLEDSAVYLCASSLRGVTYEQYFGPGTRLTVT.

This clone was seen a handful of times. V is TRBV27 and J is TRBJ2-3, with D uncertain. Germline lookup yields CDR1 MNHEY and CDR2 SMNVEV (reference sequence). Trimming removed 2 bases from V and 2 bases from J, with 8 bases in between. This CDR3 has 14 amino acids. Written as DNA, the CDR3 is TGTGCCAGCAGTTTAGGGCAACTCACAGATACGCAGTATTTT. Its protein is CASSLGQLTDTQYF.

J is TRBJ1-4 and V is TRBV9; D not resolved. The V gene lost 0 bases and the J gene lost 3 bases, with 6 bases spanning the gap. The CDR3 is 14 amino acids. Germline CDR1 reads SGDLS; CDR2 reads YYNGEE. This CDR3 reads CASSVGNPNEKLFF. CDR3 nucleotides: TGTGCCAGCAGCGTAGGTAACCCTAATGAAAAACTGTTTTTT. The full variable domain, with the rest looked up from reference TRBV9 and TRBJ1-4, is DSGVTQTPKHLITATGQRVTLRCSPRSGDLSVYWYQQSLDQGLQFLIQYYNGEERAKGNILERFSAQQFPDLHSELNLSSLELGDSALYFCASSVGNPNEKLFFGSGTQLSVL.

A single count supports this clone. The chain links TRBV19 to TRBJ1-3; no reliable D call. CDR1 is LNHDA and CDR2 is SQIVND in the germline V gene (reference sequence). Trimming removed 5 bases at V and 0 bases at J, with 17 bases between. CDR3 length: 17 residues. The CDR3 loop reads CASSPWTGYPSGNTIYF. CDR3 in DNA: TGTGCCAGTAGTCCCTGGACCGGATACCCCTCTGGAAACACCATATATTTT.

The chain employs TRBV4-1 and TRBJ1-1, with 7 bases lining up with TRBD1. V shed 2 bases, J shed 7 bases, and the junction held 7 bases outside the gene matches. The CDR3 is 14 residues long. Germline CDR1 MGHRA, CDR2 YSYEKL. The chain's CDR3 is CASSQPRDRGEAFF. The CDR3 region has the DNA TGCGCCAGCAGCCAACCCCGGGACAGAGGTGAAGCTTTCTTT.

The CDR3, as DNA: TGTGCCAGCAGTTCCCCCGTCAAAAACGAGCAGTACTTC. Translation gives CASSSPVKNEQYF. This chain connects TRBV6-6 to TRBJ2-7, with D unclear. V lost 4 bases to trimming and J lost 5 bases, with 12 bases between them. The CDR3 runs to 13 residues. The germline V gene has CDR1 MNHNY and CDR2 SVGAGI (reference sequence).

The rearrangement uses TRBV30 and TRBJ1-1; TRBD1 aligns across 7 bases. The trim removed 8 bases at V and 1 base at J, leaving 7 bases unmatched. The germline gives CDR1 GTSNPN, CDR2 SVGIG (reference sequence). This CDR3 region has 13 residues. CDR3 nucleotides: TGTGCCCGCACAGGGGCACGGAACACTGAAGCTTTCTTT. It yields the protein CARTGARNTEAFF. The full variable domain, rest sourced from reference TRBV30 and TRBJ1-1, is SQTIHQWPATLVQPVGSPLSLECTVEGTSNPNLYWYRQAAGRGLQLLFYSVGIGQISSEVPQNLSASRPQDRQFILSSKKLLLSDSGFYLCARTGARNTEAFFGQGTRLTVV.